A selection of T cell receptor beta chains follows, all from one sample in a study of blood T cells in healthy people across ages. TCRdb redid the calling of the 5' RACE reads with MiXCR, one entry per CDR3 protein. The sample gives 1,800,000 or so distinct CDR3 sequences, about two fifths of which show up once; roughly 23% is in the top ten. Sequenced input: blood. The receptors shown here come from a human donor in good health. The CDR3 runs from the conserved cysteine through the conserved F or W. Each record gives: clone size, V gene, D gene, J gene, CDR3 protein, CDR3 DNA. A D gene is named only where the DNA matches it firmly. Expanded clones are given a class, and other clones once, few, many or no size at all.

clone_size: NA
v_call: TRBV27
d_call: NA
j_call: TRBJ2-5
cdr3_aa: CASSSLYQETQYF
cdr3_nt: TGTGCCAGCAGTTCACTCTACCAAGAGACCCAGTACTTC

clone_size: few
v_call: TRBV9
d_call: TRBD1
j_call: TRBJ2-4
cdr3_aa: CASSFAGGQGAKNIQYF
cdr3_nt: TGTGCCAGCAGCTTCGCCGGAGGACAGGGAGCCAAAAACATTCAGTACTTC

clone_size: NA
v_call: TRBV12-5
d_call: NA
j_call: TRBJ2-3
cdr3_aa: CASGRDSTDTQYF
cdr3_nt: TGTGCTAGTGGTCGAGATAGCACAGATACGCAGTATTTT

clone_size: NA
v_call: TRBV10-3
d_call: NA
j_call: TRBJ2-1
cdr3_aa: CAPHNERFF
cdr3_nt: TGTGCCCCTCACAATGAGCGGTTCTTC

clone_size: NA
v_call: TRBV14
d_call: TRBD2
j_call: TRBJ2-1
cdr3_aa: CASSQVGSGGINEQFF
cdr3_nt: TGTGCCAGCAGCCAAGTTGGTAGCGGGGGGATCAATGAGCAGTTCTTC

clone_size: NA
v_call: TRBV29-1
d_call: NA
j_call: TRBJ2-3
cdr3_aa: CSVETGRGRDTQYF
cdr3_nt: TGCAGCGTCGAGACAGGAAGGGGCCGAGATACGCAGTATTTT

clone_size: NA
v_call: TRBV5-1
d_call: NA
j_call: TRBJ1-6
cdr3_aa: CASSWNPGRGDSPLHF
cdr3_nt: TGCGCCAGCAGCTGGAACCCGGGACGGGGAGACTCACCCCTCCACTTT

clone_size: NA
v_call: TRBV7-8
d_call: NA
j_call: TRBJ1-4
cdr3_aa: CASSTRSTNEKLFF
cdr3_nt: TGTGCCAGCAGTACCAGGTCGACTAATGAAAAACTGTTTTTT

clone_size: NA
v_call: TRBV10-3
d_call: NA
j_call: TRBJ2-1
cdr3_aa: CAIAEYNEQFF
cdr3_nt: TGTGCCATCGCGGAATACAATGAGCAGTTCTTC

clone_size: NA
v_call: TRBV29-1
d_call: NA
j_call: TRBJ2-3
cdr3_aa: CSVVRTGGAETDTQYF
cdr3_nt: TGCAGCGTGGTGAGAACTGGGGGGGCTGAAACAGATACGCAGTATTTT